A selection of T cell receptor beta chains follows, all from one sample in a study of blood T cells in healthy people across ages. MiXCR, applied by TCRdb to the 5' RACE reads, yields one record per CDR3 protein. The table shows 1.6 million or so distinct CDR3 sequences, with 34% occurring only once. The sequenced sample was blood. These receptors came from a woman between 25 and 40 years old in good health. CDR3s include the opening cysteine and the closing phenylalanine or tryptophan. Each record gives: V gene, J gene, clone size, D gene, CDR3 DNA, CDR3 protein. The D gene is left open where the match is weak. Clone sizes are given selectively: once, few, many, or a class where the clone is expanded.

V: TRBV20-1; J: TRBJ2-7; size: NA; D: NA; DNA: TGCAGTGCCGCGGTTGCGTATGGGCAGGTCTACGAGCAGTACTTC; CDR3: CSAAVAYGQVYEQYF
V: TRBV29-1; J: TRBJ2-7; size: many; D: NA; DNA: TGCAGCGTTGAAAGCCCCCCCAACGAGCAGTACTTC; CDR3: CSVESPPNEQYF
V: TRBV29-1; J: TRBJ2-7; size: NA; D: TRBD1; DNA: TGCAGCGTGACCGGGACAGGGGGATTTGGGGAGCAGTACTTC; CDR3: CSVTGTGGFGEQYF
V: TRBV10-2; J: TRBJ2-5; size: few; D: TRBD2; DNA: TGCGCCAGCAGTGAAGGGCTAGCGGGGCTCCTAGGGACCCAGTACTTC; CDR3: CASSEGLAGLLGTQYF
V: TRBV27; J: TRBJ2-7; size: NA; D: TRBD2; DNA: TGTGCCAGCAGTTTATCAAGCGGGGGAAGCCTCTACGAGCAGTACTTC; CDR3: CASSLSSGGSLYEQYF
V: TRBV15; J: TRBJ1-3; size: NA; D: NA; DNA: TGTGCCACCAGGTTAAGTCCCTCTGGAAACACCATATATTTT; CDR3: CATRLSPSGNTIYF
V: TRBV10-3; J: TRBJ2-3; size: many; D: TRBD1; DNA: TGTGCCATTACTCCGGGACAGAGCACAGATACGCAGTATTTT; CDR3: CAITPGQSTDTQYF
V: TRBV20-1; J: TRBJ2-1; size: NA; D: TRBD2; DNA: TGCAGTGCTAGAGGGGCTAGCGGGAGGAGCTCCTACAATGAGCAGTTCTTC; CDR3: CSARGASGRSSYNEQFF
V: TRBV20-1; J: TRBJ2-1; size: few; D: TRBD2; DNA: TGCAGTGCTCCCGCCCGGCCAGCGGGGGGGTGGAATGAGCAGTTCTTC; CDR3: CSAPARPAGGWNEQFF
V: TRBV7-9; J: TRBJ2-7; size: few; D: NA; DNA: TGTGCCAGCAGCCCTTCAGGGGATAACCACGAGCAGTACTTC; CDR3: CASSPSGDNHEQYF
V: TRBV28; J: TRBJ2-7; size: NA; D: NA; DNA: TGTGCCAGCAGTTTTCGACGGCTCCCCTACGAGCAGTACTTC; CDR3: CASSFRRLPYEQYF
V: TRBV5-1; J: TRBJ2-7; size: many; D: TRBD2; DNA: TGCGCCAGCAGCTTGGGACGGCTAGCGGGAGGCTACGAGCAGTACTTC; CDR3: CASSLGRLAGGYEQYF
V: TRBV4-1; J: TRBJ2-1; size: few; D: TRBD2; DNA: TGCGCCAGCAGCCCCGAGGGGCTAGCGGGAGTGGCCCTCTCTTACAATGAGCAGTTCTTC; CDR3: CASSPEGLAGVALSYNEQFF
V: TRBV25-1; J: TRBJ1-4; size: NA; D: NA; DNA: TGTGCCAGCAGTGAGAATATCGGTCTGTTTTTT; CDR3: CASSENIGLFF
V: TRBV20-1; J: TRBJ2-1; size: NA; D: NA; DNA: TGCAGTGCTCGAGAGGAGGAGGGCCCGGACAATGAGCAGTTCTTC; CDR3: CSAREEEGPDNEQFF
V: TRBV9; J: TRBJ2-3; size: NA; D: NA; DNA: TGTGCCAGCAGCGCCGAAAAAGATACGCAGTATTTT; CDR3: CASSAEKDTQYF
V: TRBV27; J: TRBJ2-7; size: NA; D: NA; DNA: TGTGCCAGCAGCTCAGGGGGCGGGAGTCACGAGCAGTACTTC; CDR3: CASSSGGGSHEQYF
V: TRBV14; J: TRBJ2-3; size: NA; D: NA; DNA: TGTGCCAGCAGCCAAGGACGATGGGGTCCCGCAGATACGCAGTATTTT; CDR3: CASSQGRWGPADTQYF
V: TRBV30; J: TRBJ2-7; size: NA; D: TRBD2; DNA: TGTGCCTGGAGTGAACTAGCGGACGAGCAGTACTTC; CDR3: CAWSELADEQYF
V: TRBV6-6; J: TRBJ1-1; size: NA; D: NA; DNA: TGTGCCAGCAGTTACCAACAAGGACTGAACACTGAAGCTTTCTTT; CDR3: CASSYQQGLNTEAFF
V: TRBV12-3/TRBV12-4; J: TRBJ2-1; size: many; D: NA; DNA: TGTGCCAGCAGTTTTAGAACCAACAATGAGCAGTTCTTC; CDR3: CASSFRTNNEQFF
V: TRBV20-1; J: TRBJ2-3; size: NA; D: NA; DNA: TGCAGTGCTACCGGGGCTAGCGTACACACAGATACGCAGTATTTT; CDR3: CSATGASVHTDTQYF
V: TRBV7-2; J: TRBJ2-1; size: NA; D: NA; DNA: TGTGCCAGCAGCTTTCCGGGACTTTACTACAATGAGCAGTTCTTC; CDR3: CASSFPGLYYNEQFF
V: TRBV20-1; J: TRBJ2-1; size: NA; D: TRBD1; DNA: TGCAGTGCTATGGGACAGGGGAGGGAGCGGTTCTTC; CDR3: CSAMGQGRERFF
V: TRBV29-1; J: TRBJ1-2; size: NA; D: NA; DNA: TGCAGCGTCTACTCGGGGAGGTATGGCTACACCTTC; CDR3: CSVYSGRYGYTF
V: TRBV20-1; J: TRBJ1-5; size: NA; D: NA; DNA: TGCAGTGCTAGAGGGGGCCATCAGCCCCAGCATTTT; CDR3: CSARGGHQPQHF
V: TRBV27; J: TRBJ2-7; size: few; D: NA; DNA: TGTGCCAGCAGTTTCTCGGAAGGTGAGCAGTACTTC; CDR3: CASSFSEGEQYF
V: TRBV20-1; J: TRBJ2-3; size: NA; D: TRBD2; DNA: TGCAGTGCTACGTCCGGAGCGGGGGGGCCCCCAGATACGCAGTATTTT; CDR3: CSATSGAGGPPDTQYF
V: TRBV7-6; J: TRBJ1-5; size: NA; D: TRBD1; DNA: TGTGCCAGCAGCTTAGAGGCCGGGACAGGGGATCATCAGCCCCAGCATTTT; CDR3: CASSLEAGTGDHQPQHF
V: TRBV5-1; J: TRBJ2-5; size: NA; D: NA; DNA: TGCGCCAGCAGCCTAGACCACGAGGAGACCCAGTACTTC; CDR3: CASSLDHEETQYF
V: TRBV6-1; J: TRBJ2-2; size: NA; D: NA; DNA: TGTGCCAGCAGTGAAGAACGACGTCCCCGCGGGGAGCTGTTTTTT; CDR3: CASSEERRPRGELFF
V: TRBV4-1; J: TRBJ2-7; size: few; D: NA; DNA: TGCGCCAGCAGCCAAGTGGTTCCTGGGGACTACGAGCAGTACTTC; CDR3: CASSQVVPGDYEQYF
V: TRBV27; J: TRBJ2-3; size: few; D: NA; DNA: TGTGCCAGCAGTATCTATCCCCAGCTGGAGTCGGCAGGTACGCAGTATTTT; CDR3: CASSIYPQLESAGTQYF
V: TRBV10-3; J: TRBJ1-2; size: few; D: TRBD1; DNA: TGTGCCATCAGTGATCGCGGGACAGGGGGAAATGGCTACACCTTC; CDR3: CAISDRGTGGNGYTF
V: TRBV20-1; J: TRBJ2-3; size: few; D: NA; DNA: TGCAGTGCTGGACTCGGGGGTTCAGATACGCAGTATTTT; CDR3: CSAGLGGSDTQYF
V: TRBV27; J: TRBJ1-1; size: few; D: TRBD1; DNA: TGTGCCAGCAGTTTAGACAGGGGCTTCACTGAAGCTTTCTTT; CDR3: CASSLDRGFTEAFF
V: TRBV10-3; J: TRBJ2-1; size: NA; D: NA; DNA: TGTGCCATCAGTGAGCGAGCCCAGCAGTTCTTC; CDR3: CAISERAQQFF
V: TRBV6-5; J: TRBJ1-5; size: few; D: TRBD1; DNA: TGTGCCAGCAGAAAATCCGCGACAGGGGGTGGTCAGCCCCAGCATTTT; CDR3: CASRKSATGGGQPQHF
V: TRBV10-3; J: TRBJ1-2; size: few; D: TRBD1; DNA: TGTGCCATCAGAGACGAGACAGGGGGCTACTATGGCTACACCTTC; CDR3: CAIRDETGGYYGYTF
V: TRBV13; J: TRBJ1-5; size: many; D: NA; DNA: TGTGCCAGCAGCTTAAGCAGGATAGGGCCCCAGCATTTT; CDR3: CASSLSRIGPQHF
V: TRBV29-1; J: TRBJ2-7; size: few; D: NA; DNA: TGCAGCGTTGGGGGGGCTATGTACGAGCAGTACTTC; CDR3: CSVGGAMYEQYF
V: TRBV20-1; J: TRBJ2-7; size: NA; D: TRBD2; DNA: TGCAGTGCTAGTGGGATGGCGGGAGGGAGAGACGAGCAGTACTTC; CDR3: CSASGMAGGRDEQYF
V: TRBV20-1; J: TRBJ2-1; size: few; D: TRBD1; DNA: TGCAGTGCTATGACAGGGGGCGCCCACAATGAGCAGTTCTTC; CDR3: CSAMTGGAHNEQFF
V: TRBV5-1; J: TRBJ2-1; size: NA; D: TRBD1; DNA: TGCGCCAGCAGCCCAGGACAGGGGAGGTCCCTCTACAATGAGCAGTTCTTC; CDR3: CASSPGQGRSLYNEQFF
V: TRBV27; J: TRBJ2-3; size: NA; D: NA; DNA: TGTGCCAGCAGTGGTGAGGGGGGTACGCAGTATTTT; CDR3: CASSGEGGTQYF
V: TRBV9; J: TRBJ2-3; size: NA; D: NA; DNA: TGTGCCAGCAGCGTTTACGGCGGGGCGGGCACAGATACGCAGTATTTT; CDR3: CASSVYGGAGTDTQYF
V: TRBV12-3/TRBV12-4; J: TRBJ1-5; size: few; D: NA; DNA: TGTGCCAGCACCTGGGTCCTGGGAGAGCCCCAGCATTTT; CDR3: CASTWVLGEPQHF
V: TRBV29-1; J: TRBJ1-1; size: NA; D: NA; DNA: TGCAGCGTTGAAGTACACCGCCGACAGGACACTGAAGCTTTCTTT; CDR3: CSVEVHRRQDTEAFF
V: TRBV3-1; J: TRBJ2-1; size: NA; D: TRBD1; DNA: TGTGCCAGCAGCCAAACGGACAGGGGCGGTGAGCAGTTCTTC; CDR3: CASSQTDRGGEQFF
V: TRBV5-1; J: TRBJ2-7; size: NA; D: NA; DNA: TGCGCCAGCAGTTCTAACTACTTCATCTCCAATGAGCAGTACTTC; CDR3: CASSSNYFISNEQYF
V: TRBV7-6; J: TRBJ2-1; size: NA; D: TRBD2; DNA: TGTGCCAGCAGCTTAGAACCCATGGTAGCGGGAGGGTTCAGCTCCTACAATGAGCAGTTCTTC; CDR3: CASSLEPMVAGGFSSYNEQFF
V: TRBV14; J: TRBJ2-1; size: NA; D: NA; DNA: TGTGCCAGCAACCAAGTATCCAACAATGAGCAGTTCTTC; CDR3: CASNQVSNNEQFF
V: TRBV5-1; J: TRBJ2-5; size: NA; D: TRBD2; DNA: TGCGCCAGCAGCTTCGGGCGGGGGGGCGTAGAGACCCAGTACTTC; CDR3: CASSFGRGGVETQYF